This TCR beta chain was captured by sequencing in a study of vaccination and CD4 T cells after COVID-19. Treatment reported: roughly nine-day PBMC culture with coronavirus spike peptide pools or control peptides (ViraFEST assay). ViraFEST relied on peptide pools to expand antigen-specific T cells; the TCRs were sequenced afterward. IL-2 at roughly 9.7 IU/ml and peptide pools at about 9.5 ug/ml were added to PBMCs cultured at two million per well. V was trimmed by 3 bases and J by 2 bases, leaving 7 bases between them. This CDR3 is 13 amino acids long. Sequencing of cultured CD4+ T cell DNA used the Oncomine TCR Beta short-read assay. Via MiXCR, TCRdb re-called the PCR reads, giving one row per CDR3 protein. The table has some 15,000 distinct CDR3 sequences, roughly a fifth seen once; the top ten hold less than 15%. This clonotype was counted only a few times. As yet, its antigen is unknown.

This TCR derives from a human donor who received a COVID-19 vaccine. Sample: CD4+ T cells from blood, cultured in vitro, taken before SARS-CoV-2 vaccination. This rearrangement joins TRBV12-3 or TRBV12-4 to TRBJ2-5, with D tentatively TRBD1 (5 bases). This CDR3 reads CASSLGRQETQYF. Here the CDR3 DNA reads TGTGCCAGCAGTTTGGGGCGTCAAGAGACCCAGTACTTC.